These T cell receptor beta chains were read from a single sample in a study of high-grade serous ovarian cancer treatment subgroups. Here immunoSEQ multiplex PCR was the method, and the copy in TCRdb shows in-frame clones only, minus some. In the table there are several thousand clones, more than 65% of which are singletons. The sequenced sample consisted of tumor tissue. The origin of the receptors is a human donor with high-grade serous ovarian cancer. CDR3s leave out the opening cysteine and the closing phenylalanine or tryptophan.

J gene,V gene,CDR3 protein
TRBJ2-6,TRBV10-3,AINAPGLPVSGANVLT
TRBJ1-2,TRBV7-2,ASNPGGTGGYT
TRBJ1-5,TRBV13,ASSLGQPNQPQH
TRBJ2-1,TRBV7-3,ASSPKGQDEQF
TRBJ2-7,TRBV18,ASSPPDGYEQY
TRBJ2-7,TRBV5-1,ASSLGGREKGGIRSYEQY
TRBJ1-3,TRBV27,ASRRDPGNTIY
TRBJ2-4,TRBV5-6,ASSFSGTGGFIQY
TRBJ1-4,TRBV27,ASSFDRGGEKLF
TRBJ1-4,TRBV5-1,ASSGPRDREWFNEKLF
TRBJ1-2,TRBV10-3,ASAEDGYYGYT
TRBJ1-2,TRBV11-2,ASSLDNPAFNYGYT
TRBJ1-1,TRBV11-2,ASSLAGINTEAF
TRBJ1-5,TRBV7-9,ASSLVEQHNQPQH
TRBJ2-5,TRBV11-3,ASSLDERETQY
TRBJ2-3,TRBV27,ASTRGGGAHPDTQY
TRBJ2-7,TRBV10-3,ATREGEPTY
TRBJ2-7,TRBV11-2,ASSLDLAEQY
TRBJ2-5,TRBV6-6,ASSLLGGGVQTQY
TRBJ2-2,TRBV6-6,ASSYGGADTGELF
TRBJ2-7,TRBV7-2,ASSLGPGSYEQY
TRBJ1-2,TRBV11-3,ASSSDRAAGYT
TRBJ1-1,TRBV6-5,ASNRDSYTEAF
TRBJ2-1,TRBV21-1,ASSKILRGGLGEQF
TRBJ1-1,TRBV10-3,AIRAGHTEAF
TRBJ2-5,TRBV15,ATSREESGGRGETQY
TRBJ1-2,TRBV2,ASSGLRSGYT
TRBJ1-6,TRBV7-8,ASSLAEQGLGSPLH
TRBJ2-7,TRBV21-1,ASSKQTETGPYEQY
.,TRBV27,ASLYRQGSSYEQY
TRBJ1-1,TRBV5-4,ASSLDTGEAF
TRBJ1-1,TRBV7-2,ASSLGLKTEAF
TRBJ1-1,TRBV15,ATSRQVTGQAEAF
TRBJ1-6,TRBV7-6,ASSLDNSPLH
TRBJ2-1,TRBV5-1,ASSLGQGAGYNEQF
TRBJ2-7,TRBV5-1,ASSLQGLDEQY
TRBJ1-6,TRBV4-2,ASNRANSPLH
TRBJ1-4,TRBV7-2,ASSFAGPTYEKLF
TRBJ2-5,TRBV5-1,ASSPMGVQETQY
TRBJ2-7,TRBV6-1,ASSELAGAAYEQY
TRBJ1-5,TRBV7-2,ASSIAPVGNQPQH
TRBJ2-7,TRBV5-1,ASSLGGGPVGEQY
TRBJ1-6,TRBV7-2,ASSLTGQGNSPLH
TRBJ1-1,TRBV6-5,ASTLVDRGTEAF
TRBJ1-2,TRBV19,ASSMTRDRNYGYT
TRBJ1-4,TRBV7-2,ASSRTGFEKLF
TRBJ2-7,TRBV6-5,ASRERPGGYEQY
TRBJ2-6,TRBV5-4,ASSSGSRGPSGANVLT
TRBJ1-2,TRBV6-5,ASSISTGLAYGYT
.,TRBV27,ASTETVGGLEQY
TRBJ2-5,TRBV7-9,ASSSYPGQGLETQY
TRBJ2-7,TRBV7-9,ASRGTDYEQY
TRBJ2-1,TRBV6-5,ASSPTWGEQF
TRBJ1-2,TRBV9,ASSPLAAQGYGYT
TRBJ1-2,TRBV10-3,ATHHYEYSDGYT